Listed below are T cell receptor beta chains from one sample, sequenced in a study of T cells in Graves' hyperthyroidism and ophthalmopathy. TCRdb recomputed calls from the multiplex PCR reads with MiXCR, one row per CDR3 protein. The data show over 700,000 distinct CDR3 sequences, 35% seen once. What was sequenced was blood. The receptors stem from a woman between 35 and 50 years old with Graves' hyperthyroidism. The CDR3 runs from the conserved cysteine through the conserved F or W. The D gene is left open where the match is weak. Size tells how often a clone was seen (once, few, many) or the class of an expanded clone, and some rows leave it out.

CASSLGTHQRETQHF TGTGCCAGCAGCTTAGGGACCCATCAGCGAGAGACCCAGCATTTT TRBV13 15 - TRBJ1-5 once
CASSLTVGTSGGNQETQYF TGTGCCAGCAGCTTAACGGTAGGGACTAGCGGGGGGAACCAAGAGACCCAGTACTTC TRBV13 19 TRBD2 TRBJ2-5 few
CASSLQGFDQPQHF TGTGCCAGCAGCTTGCAGGGTTTCGATCAGCCCCAGCATTTT TRBV7-9 14 - TRBJ1-5 many
CASSVAEGYEQYF TGTGCCAGCAGCGTAGCGGAGGGCTACGAGCAGTACTTC TRBV9 13 - TRBJ2-7 many
CASSSSYQTTGRETQYF TGTGCCAGCAGCTCCTCATACCAGACTACAGGGAGGGAGACCCAGTACTTC TRBV7-2 17 - TRBJ2-5 -
CASSLDPGGYTEAFF TGTGCCAGCAGCTTGGATCCAGGGGGATACACTGAAGCTTTCTTT TRBV5-4 15 TRBD1 TRBJ1-1 -
CSVTGEETQYF TGCAGTGTAACCGGGGAAGAGACCCAGTACTTC TRBV20-1 11 - TRBJ2-5 many
CASSDGRRYEQYF TGTGCCAGTAGTGACGGACGGCGCTACGAGCAGTACTTC TRBV19 13 - TRBJ2-7 many
CASSFYDTQYF TGTGCCAGCAGCTTCTACGATACGCAGTATTTT TRBV7-2 11 - TRBJ2-3 -
CASSPNPGVANTEAFF TGTGCCAGCAGCCCAAATCCAGGGGTTGCCAACACTGAAGCTTTCTTT TRBV2 16 - TRBJ1-1 -
CASTYYLTGGQPQHF TGTGCCAGTACCTATTACTTGACAGGGGGGCAGCCCCAGCATTTT TRBV19 15 TRBD1 TRBJ1-5 few
CSARDLRQGYGETQYF TGCAGTGCTAGAGATCTCAGGCAGGGGTATGGGGAGACCCAGTACTTC TRBV20-1 16 - TRBJ2-5 many
CASSGGAASTDTQYF TGTGCCAGTAGTGGGGGGGCAGCGAGCACAGATACGCAGTATTTT TRBV19 15 - TRBJ2-3 -
CASSLNRMAVTGELFF TGTGCCAGCAGCTTAAACAGAATGGCGGTCACCGGGGAGCTGTTTTTT TRBV7-9 16 - TRBJ2-2 -
CASSPWGEIQETQYF TGTGCCAGCTCACCGTGGGGGGAGATCCAAGAGACCCAGTACTTC TRBV6-6 15 - TRBJ2-5 -
CASSSRGVWGVPEQFF TGTGCCAGCAGCTCCCGAGGGGTGTGGGGGGTACCTGAGCAGTTCTTC TRBV7-9 16 - TRBJ2-1 -
CASNFQGMMNTEAFF TGTGCCAGCAATTTTCAGGGAATGATGAACACTGAAGCTTTCTTT TRBV2 15 - TRBJ1-1 -
CATSRDRLAGDTGELFF TGTGCCACCAGCAGAGATCGTCTAGCGGGGGACACCGGGGAGCTGTTTTTT TRBV15 17 TRBD2 TRBJ2-2 few
CASSYRFRGLDGYTF TGCGCCAGCAGTTACCGTTTCAGGGGGCTGGATGGCTACACCTTC TRBV10-2 15 TRBD1 TRBJ1-2 many
CASSLEGREQFF TGTGCCAGCAGCTTAGAAGGCAGGGAGCAGTTCTTC TRBV7-9 12 - TRBJ2-1 -
CASTRREGGSGWTETQYF TGTGCCAGCACTCGACGGGAGGGCGGGAGCGGATGGACGGAGACCCAGTACTTC TRBV10-3 18 TRBD2 TRBJ2-5 -
CASSFRASKETQYF TGTGCCAGCAGCTTTCGCGCCAGTAAAGAGACCCAGTACTTC TRBV7-2 14 - TRBJ2-5 many
CAISYSRSNEKLFF TGTGCCATCAGTTACTCACGGAGTAATGAAAAACTGTTTTTT TRBV6-6 14 - TRBJ1-4 -
CSVSTATNEKLFF TGCAGCGTTTCGACAGCAACTAATGAAAAACTGTTTTTT TRBV29-1 13 - TRBJ1-4 few
CASEGAYEQYF TGTGCCAGCGAGGGGGCCTACGAGCAGTACTTC TRBV25-1 11 - TRBJ2-7 many
CASSYTTDDYYEQYF TGTGCCAGCAGTTACACCACCGACGACTACTACGAGCAGTACTTC TRBV6-5 15 - TRBJ2-7 many
CASSLQPLGALNTEAFF TGTGCCAGCAGCTTACAACCCCTTGGCGCCTTGAACACTGAAGCTTTCTTT TRBV7-6 17 - TRBJ1-1 few
CASSPLRGSNTEAFF TGCGCCAGCAGCCCCCTCCGGGGGTCGAACACTGAAGCTTTCTTT TRBV11-3 15 - TRBJ1-1 few
CASSAARGEPQHF TGTGCCAGCAGTGCTGCGAGGGGGGAGCCCCAGCATTTT TRBV6-5 13 - TRBJ1-5 many
CASSSIVGSEQYF TGTGCCAGTAGTAGCATTGTTGGGAGCGAGCAGTACTTC TRBV19 13 - TRBJ2-7 few
CASSKGLAGGEETQYF TGCGCCAGCAGTAAGGGACTAGCGGGAGGAGAAGAGACCCAGTACTTC TRBV4-3 16 TRBD2 TRBJ2-5 many